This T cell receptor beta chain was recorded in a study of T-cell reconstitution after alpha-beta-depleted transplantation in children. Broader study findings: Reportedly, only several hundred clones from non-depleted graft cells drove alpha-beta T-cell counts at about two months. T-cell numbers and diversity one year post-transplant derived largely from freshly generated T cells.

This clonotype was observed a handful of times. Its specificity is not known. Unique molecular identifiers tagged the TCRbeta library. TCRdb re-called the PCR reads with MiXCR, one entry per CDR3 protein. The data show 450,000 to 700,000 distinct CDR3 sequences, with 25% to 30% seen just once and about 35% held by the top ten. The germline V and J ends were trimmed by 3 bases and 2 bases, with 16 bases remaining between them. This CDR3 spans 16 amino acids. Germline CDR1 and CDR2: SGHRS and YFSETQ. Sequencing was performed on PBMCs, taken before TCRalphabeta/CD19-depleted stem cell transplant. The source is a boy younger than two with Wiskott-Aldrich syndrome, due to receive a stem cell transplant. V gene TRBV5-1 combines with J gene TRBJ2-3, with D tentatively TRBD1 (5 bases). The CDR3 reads CASSSYTGSHTDTQYF. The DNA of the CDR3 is TGCGCCAGCAGCTCGTACACAGGTTCTCACACAGATACGCAGTATTTT.